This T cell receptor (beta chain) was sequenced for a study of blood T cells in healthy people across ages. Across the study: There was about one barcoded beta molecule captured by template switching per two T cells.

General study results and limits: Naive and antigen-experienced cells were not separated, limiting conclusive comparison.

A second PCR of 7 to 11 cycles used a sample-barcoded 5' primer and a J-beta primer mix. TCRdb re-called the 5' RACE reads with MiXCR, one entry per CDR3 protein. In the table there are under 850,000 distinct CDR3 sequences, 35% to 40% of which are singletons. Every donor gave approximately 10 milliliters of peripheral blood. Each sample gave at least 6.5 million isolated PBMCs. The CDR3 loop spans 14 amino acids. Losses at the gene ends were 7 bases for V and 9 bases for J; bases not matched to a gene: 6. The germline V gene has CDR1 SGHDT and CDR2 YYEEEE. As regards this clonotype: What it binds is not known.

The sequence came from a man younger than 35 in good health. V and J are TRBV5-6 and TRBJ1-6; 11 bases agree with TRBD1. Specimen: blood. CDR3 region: CASGQGARSSPLHF. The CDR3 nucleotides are TGTGCCAGCGGACAGGGGGCGCGAAGTTCACCCCTCCACTTT.